The present T cell receptor (beta chain) was sequenced within a study of blood T cell repertoires in COVID-19. About the study: Acute-phase and convalescent COVID-19 samples originated in the United States, Italy and Spain.

Sequencing was performed with immunoSEQ multiplex PCR; in TCRdb, only in-frame clones are kept and a portion is missing. The table has 200,000 to 250,000 clones, 85% seen once. Germline CDR1 and CDR2: MNHEY and SVGAGI. V shed 7 bases, J shed 11 bases, and the junction held 14 bases outside the gene matches. There are 14 residues in the CDR3. The chain joins TRBV6-5 to TRBJ1-5, with 7 bases matching TRBD1. The sample was peripheral blood. This TCR derives from a man over 45 who had recovered from COVID-19. The CDR3 sequence is CASTTGQTVGAQHF. The CDR3 bases are TGTGCCAGCACCACGGGACAGACAGTGGGGGCCCAGCATTTT.